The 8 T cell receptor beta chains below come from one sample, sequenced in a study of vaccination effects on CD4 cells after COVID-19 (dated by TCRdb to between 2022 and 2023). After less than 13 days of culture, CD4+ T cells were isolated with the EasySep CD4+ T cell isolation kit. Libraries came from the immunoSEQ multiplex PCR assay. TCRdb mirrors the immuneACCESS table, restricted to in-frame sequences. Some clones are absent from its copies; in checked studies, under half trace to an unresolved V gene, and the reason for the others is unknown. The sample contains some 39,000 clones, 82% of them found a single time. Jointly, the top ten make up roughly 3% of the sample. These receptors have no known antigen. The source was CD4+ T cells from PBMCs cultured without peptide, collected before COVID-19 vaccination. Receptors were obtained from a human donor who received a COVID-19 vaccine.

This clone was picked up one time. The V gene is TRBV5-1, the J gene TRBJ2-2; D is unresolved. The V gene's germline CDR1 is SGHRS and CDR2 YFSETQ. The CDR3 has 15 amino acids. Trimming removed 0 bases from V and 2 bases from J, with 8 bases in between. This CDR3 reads CASSLAVGNTGELFF. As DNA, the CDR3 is TGCGCCAGCAGCTTGGCCGTCGGTAACACCGGGGAGCTGTTTTTT.

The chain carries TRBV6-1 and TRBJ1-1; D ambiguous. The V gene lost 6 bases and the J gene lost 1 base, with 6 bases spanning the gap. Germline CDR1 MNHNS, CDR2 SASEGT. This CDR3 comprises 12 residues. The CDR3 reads CASSLANTEAFF. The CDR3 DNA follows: TGTGCCAGCAGCTTAGCGAACACTGAAGCTTTCTTT.

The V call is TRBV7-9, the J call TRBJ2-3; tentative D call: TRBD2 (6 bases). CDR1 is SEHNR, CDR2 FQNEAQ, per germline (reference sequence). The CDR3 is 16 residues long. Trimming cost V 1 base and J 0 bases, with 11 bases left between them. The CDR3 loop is CASSLEAGWSTDTQYF. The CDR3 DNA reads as TGTGCCAGCAGCTTAGAGGCGGGGTGGAGCACAGATACGCAGTATTTT.

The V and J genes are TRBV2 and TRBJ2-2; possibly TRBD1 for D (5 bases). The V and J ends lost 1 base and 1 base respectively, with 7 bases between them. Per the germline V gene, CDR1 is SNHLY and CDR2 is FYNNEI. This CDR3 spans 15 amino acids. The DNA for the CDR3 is TGTGCCAGCAGTGAAGGGCAGGGGAACACCGGGGAGCTGTTTTTT. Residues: CASSEGQGNTGELFF.

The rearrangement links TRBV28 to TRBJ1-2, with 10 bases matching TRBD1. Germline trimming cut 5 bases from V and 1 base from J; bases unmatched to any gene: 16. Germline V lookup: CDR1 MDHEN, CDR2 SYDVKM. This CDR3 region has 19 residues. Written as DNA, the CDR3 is TGTGCCAGCAGTATGGCTGTCCCAGGGACAGGGGTCTATAACTATGGCTACACCTTC. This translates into CASSMAVPGTGVYNYGYTF.

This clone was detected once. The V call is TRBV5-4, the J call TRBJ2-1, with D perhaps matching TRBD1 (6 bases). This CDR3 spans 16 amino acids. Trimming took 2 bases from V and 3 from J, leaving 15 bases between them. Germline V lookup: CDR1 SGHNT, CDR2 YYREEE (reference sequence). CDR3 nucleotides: TGTGCCAGCAGCTTTGGTGGCAGCAGGGGCTACAATGAGCAGTTCTTC. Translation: CASSFGGSRGYNEQFF.

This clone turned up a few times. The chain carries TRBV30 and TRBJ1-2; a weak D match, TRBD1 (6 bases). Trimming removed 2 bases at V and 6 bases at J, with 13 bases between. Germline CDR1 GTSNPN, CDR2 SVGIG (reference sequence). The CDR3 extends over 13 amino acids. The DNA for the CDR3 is TGTGCCTGGAGTCCAGGACAGACTAATGGCTACACCTTC. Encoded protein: CAWSPGQTNGYTF.

CDR3 residues: CASSQDRASGTQYF. As DNA, the CDR3 is TGTGCCAGCTCACAGGACAGGGCTTCGGGGACCCAGTACTTC. V is TRBV18 and J is TRBJ2-5, with 8 bases that match TRBD1. Germline CDR1 KGHSH, CDR2 LQKENI. CDR3 length: 14 residues. V lost 4 bases to trimming and J lost 7 bases; unmatched junction nucleotides: 8.